This TCR beta chain stems from a study of shared clonotypes between healthy human individuals. In the study overall: Samples came from two female and a few male donors aged 18 to 49. The study, taken as a whole, reports: Only blood was sampled; tissue repertoires likely differ.

Per germline, CDR1 MNHEY and CDR2 SMNVEV (reference sequence). The CDR3 has 15 amino acids. V trimming: 2 bases; J trimming: 5 bases; junction bases outside the gene matches: 7. Using immunoSEQ multiplex PCR, the repertoire was profiled, and TCRdb retains in-frame clones only, with some absent. The sample contains over 400,000 clones, around 73% of which appear only once. Concerning this clone: Its antigen remains unknown.

Nashville, Tennessee was home to all donors, who were Caucasian adults. Sample: PBMCs. The receptor was isolated from a woman aged 40 to 50 in good health. Some clones in this sample may be carry-over from other donors' samples. The chain couples TRBV27 to TRBJ2-5, with 8 bases that match TRBD2. The CDR3 loop reads CASSLVSGRGETQYF. CDR3 DNA: TGTGCCAGCAGTTTAGTAAGCGGGAGAGGTGAGACCCAGTACTTC.